Listed below are T cell receptor beta chains from one sample, sequenced in a study of beta chain features in type 1 diabetes. TCRdb's table, derived via immunoSEQ multiplex PCR, lists solely in-frame clones and lacks some. The sample has hundreds of thousands of clones; about 14% are singletons. Sequencing was done on a sample of naive CD4+ T cells from blood. All receptors come from a man aged 18 to 30 with type 1 diabetes. Each CDR3 is given with its conserved first and last residue. The D gene is left open where the match is weak. A row's size may be missing; if present it is once, few, many or a size class.

clone_size: few; j_call: TRBJ2-1; cdr3_length: 16; d_call: TRBD2; v_call: TRBV5-6; cdr3_nt: TGTGCCAGCAGCTTGCATGCGGGGGGTGAAGTAAATGAGCAGTTCTTC; cdr3_aa: CASSLHAGGEVNEQFF
clone_size: -; j_call: TRBJ2-1; cdr3_length: 16; d_call: -; v_call: TRBV11-3; cdr3_nt: TGTGCCAGCAGCTCCGGCTTAGGGAACTCCTACAATGAGCAGTTCTTC; cdr3_aa: CASSSGLGNSYNEQFF
clone_size: many; j_call: TRBJ2-3; cdr3_length: 15; d_call: -; v_call: TRBV7-9; cdr3_nt: TGTGCCAGCAGCCAAGTTGGACATAGCACAGATACGCAGTATTTT; cdr3_aa: CASSQVGHSTDTQYF
clone_size: -; j_call: TRBJ2-7; cdr3_length: 13; d_call: TRBD1; v_call: TRBV6-5; cdr3_nt: TGTGCCAGCAGTTTGGACAGGACCTACGAGCAGTACTTC; cdr3_aa: CASSLDRTYEQYF
clone_size: few; j_call: TRBJ2-5; cdr3_length: 12; d_call: -; v_call: TRBV9; cdr3_nt: TGTGCCAGCAGCACTACTCAAGAGACCCAGTACTTC; cdr3_aa: CASSTTQETQYF
clone_size: few; j_call: TRBJ2-1; cdr3_length: 15; d_call: -; v_call: TRBV7-2; cdr3_nt: TGTGCCAGCAGCCAGAGACCGGGACTGAACAATGAGCAGTTCTTC; cdr3_aa: CASSQRPGLNNEQFF
clone_size: -; j_call: TRBJ1-5; cdr3_length: 13; d_call: -; v_call: TRBV6-5; cdr3_nt: TGTGCCAGCAGTTACTCGGGGGTGCAGCCCCAGCATTTT; cdr3_aa: CASSYSGVQPQHF
clone_size: few; j_call: TRBJ2-1; cdr3_length: 14; d_call: -; v_call: TRBV10-3; cdr3_nt: TGTGCCATCAGTCTTAGCTCTAAGACCAATGAGCAGTTCTTC; cdr3_aa: CAISLSSKTNEQFF
clone_size: few; j_call: TRBJ1-1; cdr3_length: 14; d_call: -; v_call: TRBV30; cdr3_nt: TGTGCCTGGAGTGTTGGGCAGGGGAACACTGAAGCTTTCTTT; cdr3_aa: CAWSVGQGNTEAFF
clone_size: few; j_call: TRBJ1-1; cdr3_length: 15; d_call: -; v_call: TRBV30; cdr3_nt: TGTGCCTGGACCGCCAAAGGAGTGCTGAACACTGAAGCTTTCTTT; cdr3_aa: CAWTAKGVLNTEAFF
clone_size: -; j_call: TRBJ1-6; cdr3_length: 15; d_call: -; v_call: TRBV4-2; cdr3_nt: TGTGCCAGCAGCCAAGAACGAGGGTGGAATTCACCCCTCCACTTT; cdr3_aa: CASSQERGWNSPLHF
clone_size: few; j_call: TRBJ2-3; cdr3_length: 13; d_call: -; v_call: TRBV28; cdr3_nt: TGTGCCAGCAGCGCGGGACAACGAGATACGCAGTATTTT; cdr3_aa: CASSAGQRDTQYF
clone_size: -; j_call: TRBJ2-1; cdr3_length: 18; d_call: TRBD1; v_call: TRBV5-4; cdr3_nt: TGTGCCAGCAGCTTGGCCGGGAGAGGGACAGGGGGACACAATGAGCAGTTCTTC; cdr3_aa: CASSLAGRGTGGHNEQFF